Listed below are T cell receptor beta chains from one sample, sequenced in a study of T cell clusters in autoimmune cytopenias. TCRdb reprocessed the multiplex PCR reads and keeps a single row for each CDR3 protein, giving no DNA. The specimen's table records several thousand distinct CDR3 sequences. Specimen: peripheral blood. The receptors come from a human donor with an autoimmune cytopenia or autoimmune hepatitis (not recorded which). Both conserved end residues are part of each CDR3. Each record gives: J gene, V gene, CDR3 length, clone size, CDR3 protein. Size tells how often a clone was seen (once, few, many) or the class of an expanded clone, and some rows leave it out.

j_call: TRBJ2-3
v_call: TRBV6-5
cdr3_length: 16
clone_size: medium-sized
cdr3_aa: CASRLLAVTSTDTQYF

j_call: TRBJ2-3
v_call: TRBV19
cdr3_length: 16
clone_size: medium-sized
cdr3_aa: CASSIGGGFGTDTQYF

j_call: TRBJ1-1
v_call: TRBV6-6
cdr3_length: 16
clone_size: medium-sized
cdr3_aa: CASSYSSVGLNTEAFF

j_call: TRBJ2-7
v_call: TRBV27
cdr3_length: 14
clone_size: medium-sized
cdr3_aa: CASSYRDSSYEQYF

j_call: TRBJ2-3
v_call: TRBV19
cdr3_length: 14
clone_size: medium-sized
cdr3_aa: CASTGLAGADTQYF

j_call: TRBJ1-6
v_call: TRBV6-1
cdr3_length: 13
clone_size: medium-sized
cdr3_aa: CASNLRYNSPLHF

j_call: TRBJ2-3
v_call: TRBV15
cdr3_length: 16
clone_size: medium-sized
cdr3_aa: CATSRGGAGGPDTQYF

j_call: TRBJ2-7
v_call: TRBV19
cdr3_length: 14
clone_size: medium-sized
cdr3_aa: CASSIRTAPYEQYF

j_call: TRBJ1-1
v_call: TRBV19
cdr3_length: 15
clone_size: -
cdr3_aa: CASSIVTTANTEAFF

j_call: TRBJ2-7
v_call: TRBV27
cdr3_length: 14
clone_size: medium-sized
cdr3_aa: CASSPLTETYEQYF

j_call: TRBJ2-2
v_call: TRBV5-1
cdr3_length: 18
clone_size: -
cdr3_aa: CASSRLAGGPMGTGELFF

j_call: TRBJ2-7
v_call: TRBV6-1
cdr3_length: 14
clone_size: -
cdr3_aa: CASSPRASSYEQYF

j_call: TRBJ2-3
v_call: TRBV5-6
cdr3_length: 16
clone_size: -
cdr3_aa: CASSYSRRGGTDTQYF

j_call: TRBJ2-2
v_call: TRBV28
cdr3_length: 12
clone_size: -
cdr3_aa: CASTGWTGELFF

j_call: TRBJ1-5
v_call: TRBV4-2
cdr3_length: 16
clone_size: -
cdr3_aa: CASSQGTGGGRQPQHF

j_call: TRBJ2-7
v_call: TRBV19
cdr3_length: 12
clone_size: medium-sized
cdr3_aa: CASSNRGNEQYF

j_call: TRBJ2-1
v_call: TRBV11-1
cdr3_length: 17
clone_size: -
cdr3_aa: CASSHRGGGASYNEQFF

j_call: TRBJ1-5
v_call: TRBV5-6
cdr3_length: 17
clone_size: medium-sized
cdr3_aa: CASSARGLGYSNQPQHF

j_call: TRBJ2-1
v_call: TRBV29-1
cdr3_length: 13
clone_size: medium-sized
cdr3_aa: CTVGEETYNEQFF

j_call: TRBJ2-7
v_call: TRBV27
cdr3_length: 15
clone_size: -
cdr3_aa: CASSGEDRVSYEQYF

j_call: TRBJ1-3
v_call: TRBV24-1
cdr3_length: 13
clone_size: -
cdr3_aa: CATSDLRGNTIYF

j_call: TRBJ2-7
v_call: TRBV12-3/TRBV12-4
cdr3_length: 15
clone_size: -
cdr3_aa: CASSLQEGGPYEQYF

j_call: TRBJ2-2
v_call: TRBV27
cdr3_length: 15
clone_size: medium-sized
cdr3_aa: CASSLTLQGTGELFF

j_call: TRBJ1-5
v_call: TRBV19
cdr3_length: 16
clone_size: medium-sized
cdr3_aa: CASSNWDRGANQPQHF

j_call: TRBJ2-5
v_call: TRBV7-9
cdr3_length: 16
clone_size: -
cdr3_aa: CASSPLAGVIQETQYF

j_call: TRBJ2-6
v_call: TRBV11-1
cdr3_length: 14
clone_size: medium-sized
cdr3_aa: CASRANAGANVLTF

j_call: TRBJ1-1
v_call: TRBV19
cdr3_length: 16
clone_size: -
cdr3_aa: CATHPGQGRVNTEAFF

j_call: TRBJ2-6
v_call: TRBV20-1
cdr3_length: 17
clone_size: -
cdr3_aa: CSARSGTGGAGANVLTF

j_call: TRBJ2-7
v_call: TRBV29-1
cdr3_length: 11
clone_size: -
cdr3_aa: CSGWGRDEQYF

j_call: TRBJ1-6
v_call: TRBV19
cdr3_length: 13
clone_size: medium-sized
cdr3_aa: CASSLQELSPLHF

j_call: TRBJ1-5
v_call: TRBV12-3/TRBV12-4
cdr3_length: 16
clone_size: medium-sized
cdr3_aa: CASSLGQFLGNQPQHF

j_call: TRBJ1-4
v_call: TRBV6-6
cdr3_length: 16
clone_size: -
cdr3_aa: CASSPREVCTNEKLFF

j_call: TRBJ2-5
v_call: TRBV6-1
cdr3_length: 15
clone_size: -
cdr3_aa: CATSRGPGIGETQYF

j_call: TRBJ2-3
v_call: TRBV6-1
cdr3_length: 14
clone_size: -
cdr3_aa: CASKGPLGTDTQYF

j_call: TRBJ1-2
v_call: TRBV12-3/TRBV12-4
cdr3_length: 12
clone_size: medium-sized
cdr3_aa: CASSLSGAGYTF

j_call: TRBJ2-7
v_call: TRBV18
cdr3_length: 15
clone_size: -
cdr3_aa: CASSPPGQGAYEQYF

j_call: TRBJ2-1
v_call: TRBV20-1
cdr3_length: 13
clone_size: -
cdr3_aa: CSTGGSRRNEQFF

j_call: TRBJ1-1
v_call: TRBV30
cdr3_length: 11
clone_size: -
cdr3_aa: CAWSVFTEAFF

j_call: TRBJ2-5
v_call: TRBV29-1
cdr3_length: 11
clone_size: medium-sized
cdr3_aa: CSALRGQTQYF

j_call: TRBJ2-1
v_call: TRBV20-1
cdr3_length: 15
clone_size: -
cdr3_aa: CSARGLAGGVDEQFF

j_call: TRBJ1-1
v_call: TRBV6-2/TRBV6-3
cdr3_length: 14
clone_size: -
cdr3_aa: CASSYSTVNTEAFF

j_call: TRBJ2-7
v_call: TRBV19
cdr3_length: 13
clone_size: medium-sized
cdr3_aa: CASSMGGGYEQYF

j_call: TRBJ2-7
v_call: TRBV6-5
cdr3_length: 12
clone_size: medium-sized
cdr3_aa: CASRKTAYEQYF

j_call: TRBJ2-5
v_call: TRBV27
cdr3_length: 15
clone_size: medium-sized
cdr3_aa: CASSSVLGTGETQYF

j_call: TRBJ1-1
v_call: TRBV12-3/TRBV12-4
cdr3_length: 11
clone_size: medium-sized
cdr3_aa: CASSPNTEAFF

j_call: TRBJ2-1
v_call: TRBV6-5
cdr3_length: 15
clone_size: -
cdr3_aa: CASSYRGSGYNEQFF

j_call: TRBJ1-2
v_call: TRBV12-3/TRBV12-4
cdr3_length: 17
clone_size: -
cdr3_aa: CASSFRRGGQTNYGYTF

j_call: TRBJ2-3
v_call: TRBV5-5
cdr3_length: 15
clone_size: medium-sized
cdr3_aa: CASSLELVRTDTQYF

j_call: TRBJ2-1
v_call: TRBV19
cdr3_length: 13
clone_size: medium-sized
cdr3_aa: CASSMLGGNEQFF

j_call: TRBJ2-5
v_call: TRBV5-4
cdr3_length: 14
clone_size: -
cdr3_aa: CASSEGATQETQYF

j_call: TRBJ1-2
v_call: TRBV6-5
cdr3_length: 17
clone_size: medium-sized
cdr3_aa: CASTSGGTGLSNYGYTF